This T cell receptor beta chain is drawn from a study of T cell responses to AZD1222 COVID-19 vaccine. CDR1 and CDR2 from the germline V gene are MGHRA and YSYEKL. The length of the CDR3 is 12 residues. V lost 0 bases, J lost 1 base, and 0 bases lay in between. Produced via immunoSEQ multiplex PCR; TCRdb's table is partial and in-frame only. The sample lists tens of thousands of clones; roughly nine tenths were seen once. Sequenced here: peripheral blood, sampled 28 days after the second AZD1222 dose. The J gene is TRBJ1-1, the V gene TRBV4-1, with D uncertain. The sequence derives from an adult who received the AZD1222 COVID-19 vaccine. The DNA of the CDR3 is TGCGCCAGCAGCCAAGAGAACACTGAAGCTTTCTTT. This sequence encodes CASSQENTEAFF.